Below are 11 T cell receptor beta chains sequenced from a single sample in a study of T cells in Graves' hyperthyroidism and ophthalmopathy (dated 2019 in TCRdb). Library construction relied on multiplex PCR. Reads for this sample came from an Illumina HiSeq 2000. TCR beta CDR3 regions were amplified from RNA transcripts. The TCR CDR3 was subjected to a first round of RT-PCR using the HTBI primer set and the Qiagen OneStep RT-PCR kit. TCRdb reanalyzed the raw reads on its own, using fastp at Q25 for trimming and MiXCR for clone calling, and kept in-frame beta chains. Every entry covers one CDR3 protein and lists the most common genes and DNA from its rows. Within this sample are around 290,000 distinct CDR3 sequences, with roughly 15% of them counted one time only. The ten largest clonotypes hold roughly 8.2% of the sample. Input material: blood. The receptor source for this set is a woman aged 40 to 55 with Graves' hyperthyroidism.

This clonotype was detected ten times or more. The DNA of the CDR3 is TGCAGTGGCTCGACAGGGATTGATGGCTACACCTTC. Translating gives CSGSTGIDGYTF. V gene TRBV20-1 combines with J gene TRBJ1-2; 7 bases are shared with TRBD1. Trimming at V came to 7 bases and at J to 6 bases, leaving 8 bases not matched to a gene. CDR1 and CDR2 from the germline V gene are DFQATT and SNEGSKA (reference sequence). The CDR3 covers 12 residues.

This clonotype was observed a handful of times. The rearrangement joins TRBV19 to TRBJ1-2; the D is unclear. With 3 bases removed from V and 4 bases from J, the gap between germline ends came to 9 bases. The V gene's germline CDR1 is LNHDA and CDR2 SQIVND (reference sequence). This CDR3 has 13 amino acids. The CDR3 spells CASSMTAVYGYTF. The CDR3 nucleotides read TGTGCCAGTAGTATGACGGCTGTCTATGGCTACACCTTC.

This rearrangement joins TRBV18 to TRBJ2-7; 14 positions match TRBD2. The CDR3 is 15 amino acids. Germline CDR1 reads KGHSH; CDR2 reads LQKENI. V lost 3 bases, J lost 7 bases, and 5 bases stayed unmatched. CDR3 nucleotide sequence: TGTGCCAGCTCACCCGGGACTAGCGGGAGAGGGGAGCAGTACTTC. Protein product: CASSPGTSGRGEQYF.

This clonotype was found a few times. The genes are TRBV29-1 and TRBJ1-4, with D possibly matching TRBD1 (6 bases). With 7 bases removed from V and 8 bases from J, the gap between germline ends came to 11 bases. This CDR3 has 11 amino acids. Germline CDR1 is SQVTM and CDR2 is ANQGSEA. CDR3 in DNA: TGCAGCGCAGTTGACAGGGAAAAACTGTTTTTT. It specifies CSAVDREKLFF.

This clonotype was detected a few times. A single base separates this from a much larger clone, so it may be a read error. The CDR3: CASSSPGGGSTEAFF. CDR3 in DNA: TGTGCCAGCAGCTCCCCAGGGGGAGGGAGCACTGAAGCTTTCTTT. The chain couples TRBV5-5 to TRBJ1-1, with 7 positions matching TRBD1. Germline values: CDR1 SGHKS, CDR2 YYEKEE (reference sequence). Losses at the gene ends were 3 bases for V and 4 bases for J; bases not matched to a gene: 9. This CDR3 is 15 amino acids long.

Of note for this clonotype: One end of the junction does not line up with germline, which may come from a read error. The genes are TRBV28 and TRBJ2-5; D uncertain. This CDR3 has 14 amino acids. The V gene's germline CDR1 is MDHEN and CDR2 SYDVKM. Here the CDR3 DNA reads TGTGCCAGCAGTTTAGATATCTACCAAAAGACCCAGTACTTC. The encoded protein is CASSLDIYQKTQYF.

This clonotype was recorded many times. The chain has TRBV29-1 and TRBJ2-7; possible D gene TRBD1, 5 bases. Germline CDR1 SQVTM, CDR2 ANQGSEA. Trimming left V 0 bases short and J 1 base short, with 16 bases between. The CDR3 is made up of 16 amino acids. The CDR3 sequence is CSVEDRQSSRSYEQYF. CDR3 in DNA: TGCAGCGTTGAAGACCGACAGTCCTCAAGGTCCTACGAGCAGTACTTC.

The V and J genes are TRBV27 and TRBJ1-6, with D maybe TRBD1 (5 bases). The CDR3 runs 17 residues. Germline V gene data show CDR1 as MNHEY and CDR2 as SMNVEV (reference sequence). V was trimmed by 1 base and J by 4 bases, leaving 14 bases between them. This CDR3 is CASSLYPGTEYNSPLHF. In DNA, the CDR3 is TGTGCCAGCAGTTTATACCCCGGGACTGAGTATAATTCACCCCTCCACTTT.

This clonotype came up many times. This chain links TRBV2 with TRBJ2-1; tentative D call: TRBD1 (6 bases). The CDR3 has 18 amino acids. V was pared by 1 base and J by 0 bases, with 16 bases between. Germline V gene sequence: CDR1 SNHLY, CDR2 FYNNEI. CDR3: CASSEGPGHRSSYNEQFF. The CDR3 DNA is TGTGCCAGCAGTGAAGGACCGGGACATCGGAGCTCCTACAATGAGCAGTTCTTC. Variable domain in full (rest from reference TRBV2 and TRBJ2-1): EPEVTQTPSHQVTQMGQEVILRCVPISNHLYFYWYRQILGQKVEFLVSFYNNEISEKSEIFDDQFSVERPDGSNFTLKIRSTKLEDSAMYFCASSEGPGHRSSYNEQFFGPGTRLTVL.

This clonotype was detected ten times or more. This chain connects TRBV2 to TRBJ2-7; 8 nucleotides align to TRBD2. The V segment lost 7 bases and the J segment 3 bases; nucleotides outside the gene matches: 8. The CDR3 sequence is 14 residues long. Per germline, CDR1 SNHLY and CDR2 FYNNEI. CDR3 sequence reads: CASTGGTRVYEQYF. The CDR3 DNA reads TGTGCCAGCACCGGCGGGACTAGGGTCTACGAGCAGTACTTC.

In regard to this clonotype: Since a much larger clone is just one base distant, this may be a read error. The DNA for the CDR3 is TGTGCCAGCTCCGGGGGCCCCCTGGGGGCCCAGTACTTC. Amino acid sequence: CASSGGPLGAQYF. The rearrangement uses TRBV28 and TRBJ2-5; the D gene could be TRBD1 or TRBD2 (6 bases each). Germline V CDR1 and CDR2: MDHEN, SYDVKM. This CDR3 has 13 amino acids. Trimming left V 8 bases short and J 9 bases short, with 19 bases between.